The subject of this entry is one T cell receptor (beta chain). Its target is not known. The CDR3 has 14 amino acids. Trimming left V 5 bases short and J 6 bases short, with 14 bases between. Germline-derived CDR1 and CDR2 are SGHTA and FQGNSA. The data stem from a study of identical twins. General study results and limits: A partial confounding effect on zero-insertion analyses could come from invariant MAIT and iNKT cells.

TCRdb processed the 5' RACE reads anew with MiXCR; each CDR3 protein has one entry. The sample records some 560,000 distinct CDR3 sequences, nearly 10% being singletons. The sample also formed part of further work on yellow fever vaccine responses in identical twins.

The sequencing sample was made of PBMCs. The rearrangement joins TRBV7-2 to TRBJ1-5, with D uncertain. The clonotype was recovered from a woman aged 18-35 years in good health. The CDR3, as DNA: TGTGCCAGCAGCCCGGACGGAGCCAGTCAGCCCCAGCATTTT. It encodes CASSPDGASQPQHF.